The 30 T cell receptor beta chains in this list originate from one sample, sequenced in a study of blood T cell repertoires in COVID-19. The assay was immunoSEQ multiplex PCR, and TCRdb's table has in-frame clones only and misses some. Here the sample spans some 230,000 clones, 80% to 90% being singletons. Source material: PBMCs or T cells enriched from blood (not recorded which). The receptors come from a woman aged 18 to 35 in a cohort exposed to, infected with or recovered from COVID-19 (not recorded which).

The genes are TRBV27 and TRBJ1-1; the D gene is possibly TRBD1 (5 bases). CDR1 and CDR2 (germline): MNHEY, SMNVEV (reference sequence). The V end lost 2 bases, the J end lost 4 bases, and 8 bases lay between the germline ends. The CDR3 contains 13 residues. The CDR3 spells CASSLGGTTEAFF. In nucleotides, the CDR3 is TGTGCCAGCAGTTTAGGAGGGACCACTGAAGCTTTCTTT.

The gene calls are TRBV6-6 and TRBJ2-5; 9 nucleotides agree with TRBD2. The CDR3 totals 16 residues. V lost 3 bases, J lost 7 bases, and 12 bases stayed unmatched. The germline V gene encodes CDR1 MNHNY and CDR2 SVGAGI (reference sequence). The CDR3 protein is CASSYELAGPHGTQYF. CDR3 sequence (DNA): TGTGCCAGCAGTTATGAGCTAGCGGGGCCCCATGGGACCCAGTACTTC.

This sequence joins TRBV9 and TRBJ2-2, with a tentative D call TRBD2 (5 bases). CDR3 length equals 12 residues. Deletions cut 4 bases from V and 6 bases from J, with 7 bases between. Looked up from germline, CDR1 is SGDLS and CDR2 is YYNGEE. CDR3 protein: CASSYGAGELFF. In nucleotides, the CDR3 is TGTGCCAGCAGCTACGGGGCCGGGGAGCTGTTTTTT.

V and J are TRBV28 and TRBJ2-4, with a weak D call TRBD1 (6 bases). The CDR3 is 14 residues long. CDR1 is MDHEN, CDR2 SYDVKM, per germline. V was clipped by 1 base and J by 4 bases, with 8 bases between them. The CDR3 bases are TGTGCCAGCAGTTTATCCGGACAGAAAAACATTCAGTACTTC. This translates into CASSLSGQKNIQYF.

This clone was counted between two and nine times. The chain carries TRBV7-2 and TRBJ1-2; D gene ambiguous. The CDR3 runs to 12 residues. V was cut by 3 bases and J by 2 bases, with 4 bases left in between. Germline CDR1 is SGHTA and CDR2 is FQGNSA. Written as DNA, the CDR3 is TGTGCCAGCAGCTTCGGGAACTATGGCTACACCTTC. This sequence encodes CASSFGNYGYTF.

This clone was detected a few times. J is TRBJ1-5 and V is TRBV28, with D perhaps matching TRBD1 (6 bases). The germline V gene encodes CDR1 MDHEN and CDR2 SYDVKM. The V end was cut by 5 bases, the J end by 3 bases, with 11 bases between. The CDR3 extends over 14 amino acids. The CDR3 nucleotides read TGTGCCAGCAGTCCTGGGGGCTCCAATCAGCCCCAGCATTTT. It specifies CASSPGGSNQPQHF. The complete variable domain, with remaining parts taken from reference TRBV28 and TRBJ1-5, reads DVKVTQSSRYLVKRTGEKVFLECVQDMDHENMFWYRQDPGLGLRLIYFSYDVKMKEKGDIPEGYSVSREKKERFSLILESASTNQTSMYLCASSPGGSNQPQHFGDGTRLSIL.

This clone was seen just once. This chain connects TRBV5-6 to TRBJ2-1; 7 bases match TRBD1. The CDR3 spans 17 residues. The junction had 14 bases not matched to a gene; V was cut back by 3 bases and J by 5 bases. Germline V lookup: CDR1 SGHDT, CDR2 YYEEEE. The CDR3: CASSSQHGDSLNNEQFF. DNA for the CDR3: TGTGCCAGCAGCTCTCAACACGGGGACAGCCTGAACAATGAGCAGTTCTTC.

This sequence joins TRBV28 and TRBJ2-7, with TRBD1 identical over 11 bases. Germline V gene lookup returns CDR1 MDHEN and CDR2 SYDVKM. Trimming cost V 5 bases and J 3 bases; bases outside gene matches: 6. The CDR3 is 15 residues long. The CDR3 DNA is TGTGCCAGCAGTAGCGGGACAGGGGGTTTCTACGAGCAGTACTTC. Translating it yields CASSSGTGGFYEQYF.

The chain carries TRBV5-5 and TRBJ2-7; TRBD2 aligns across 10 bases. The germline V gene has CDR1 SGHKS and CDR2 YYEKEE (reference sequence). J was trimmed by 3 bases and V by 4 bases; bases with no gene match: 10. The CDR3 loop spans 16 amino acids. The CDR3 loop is CASSRGGTSAYYEQYF. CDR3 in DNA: TGTGCCAGCAGCCGGGGTGGGACTAGCGCCTACTACGAGCAGTACTTC.

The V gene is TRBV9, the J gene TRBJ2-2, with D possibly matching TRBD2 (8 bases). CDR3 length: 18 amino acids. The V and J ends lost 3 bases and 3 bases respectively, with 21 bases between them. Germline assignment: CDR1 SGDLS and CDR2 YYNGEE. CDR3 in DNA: TGTGCCAGCAGCGAGGGGGCCTTTGCGGGAGGTGACACCGGGGAGCTGTTTTTT. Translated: CASSEGAFAGGDTGELFF. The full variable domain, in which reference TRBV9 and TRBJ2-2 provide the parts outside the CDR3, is DSGVTQTPKHLITATGQRVTLRCSPRSGDLSVYWYQQSLDQGLQFLIQYYNGEERAKGNILERFSAQQFPDLHSELNLSSLELGDSALYFCASSEGAFAGGDTGELFFGEGSRLTVL.

This CDR3 is CASSPLSSGSTDTQYF. CDR3 coding DNA: TGTGCCAGCTCACCACTGTCTAGCGGAAGCACAGATACGCAGTATTTT. V and J are TRBV18 and TRBJ2-3; 7 bases agree with TRBD2. Germline V gene data show CDR1 as KGHSH and CDR2 as LQKENI. The CDR3 contains 16 residues. V lost 1 base and J lost 0; bases outside the gene matches: 4.

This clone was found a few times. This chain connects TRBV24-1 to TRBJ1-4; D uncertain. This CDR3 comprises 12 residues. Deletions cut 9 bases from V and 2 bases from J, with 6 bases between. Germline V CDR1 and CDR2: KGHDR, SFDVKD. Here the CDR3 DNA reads TGTGCCACCTCCGGGACTAATGAAAAACTGTTTTTT. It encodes CATSGTNEKLFF.

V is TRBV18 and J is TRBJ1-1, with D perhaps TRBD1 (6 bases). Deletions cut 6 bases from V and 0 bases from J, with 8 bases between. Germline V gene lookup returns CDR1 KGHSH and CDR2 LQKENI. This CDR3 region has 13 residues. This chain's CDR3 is CASSQGMNTEAFF. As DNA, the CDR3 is TGTGCCAGCTCGCAGGGGATGAACACTGAAGCTTTCTTT.

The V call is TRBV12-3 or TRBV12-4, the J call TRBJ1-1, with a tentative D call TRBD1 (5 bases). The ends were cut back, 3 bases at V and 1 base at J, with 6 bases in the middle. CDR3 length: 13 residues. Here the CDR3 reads CASSFGGNTEAFF. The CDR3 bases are TGTGCCAGCAGTTTCGGGGGGAACACTGAAGCTTTCTTT.

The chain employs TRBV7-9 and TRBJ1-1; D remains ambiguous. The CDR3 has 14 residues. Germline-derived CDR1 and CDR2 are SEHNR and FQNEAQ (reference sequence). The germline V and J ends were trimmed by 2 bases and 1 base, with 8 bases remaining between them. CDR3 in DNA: TGTGCCAGCAGCTTAAGCACCCGGAACACTGAAGCTTTCTTT. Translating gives CASSLSTRNTEAFF.

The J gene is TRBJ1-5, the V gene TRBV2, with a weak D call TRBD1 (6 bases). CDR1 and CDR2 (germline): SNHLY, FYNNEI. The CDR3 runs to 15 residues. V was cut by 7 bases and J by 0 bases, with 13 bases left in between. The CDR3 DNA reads TGTGCCAGCATTGGACAGTTGGGTAGCAATCAGCCCCAGCATTTT. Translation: CASIGQLGSNQPQHF.

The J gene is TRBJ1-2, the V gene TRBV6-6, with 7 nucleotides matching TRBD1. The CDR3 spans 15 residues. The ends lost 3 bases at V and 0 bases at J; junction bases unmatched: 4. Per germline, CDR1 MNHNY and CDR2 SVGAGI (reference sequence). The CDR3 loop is CASSYGQATNYGYTF. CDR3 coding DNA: TGTGCCAGCAGTTATGGACAGGCAACTAACTATGGCTACACCTTC.

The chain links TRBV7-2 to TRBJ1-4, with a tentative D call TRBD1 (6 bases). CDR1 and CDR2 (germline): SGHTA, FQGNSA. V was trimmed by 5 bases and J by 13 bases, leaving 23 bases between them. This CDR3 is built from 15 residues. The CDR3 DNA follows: TGTGCCAGCAGCCCTCCAGGGGACGCTTCTGTAAGACTGTTTTTT. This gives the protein CASSPPGDASVRLFF. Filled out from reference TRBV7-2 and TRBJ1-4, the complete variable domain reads GAGVSQSPSNKVTEKGKDVELRCDPISGHTALYWYRQSLGQGLEFLIYFQGNSAPDKSGLPSDRFSAERTGGSVSTLTIQRTQQEDSAVYLCASSPPGDASVRLFFGSGTQLSVL.

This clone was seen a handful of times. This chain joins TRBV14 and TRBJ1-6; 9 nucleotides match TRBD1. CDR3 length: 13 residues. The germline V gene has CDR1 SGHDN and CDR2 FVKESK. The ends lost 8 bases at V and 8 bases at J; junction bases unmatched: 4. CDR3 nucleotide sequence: TGTGCCAGCCGGGACAGGGATTATTCACCCCTCCACTTT. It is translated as CASRDRDYSPLHF.

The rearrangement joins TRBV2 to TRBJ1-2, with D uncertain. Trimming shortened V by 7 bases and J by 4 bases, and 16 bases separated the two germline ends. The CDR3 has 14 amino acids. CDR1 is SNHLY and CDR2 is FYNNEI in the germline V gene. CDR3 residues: CASKSNLSGYGYTF. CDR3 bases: TGTGCCAGCAAAAGTAATTTGTCGGGCTATGGCTACACCTTC.

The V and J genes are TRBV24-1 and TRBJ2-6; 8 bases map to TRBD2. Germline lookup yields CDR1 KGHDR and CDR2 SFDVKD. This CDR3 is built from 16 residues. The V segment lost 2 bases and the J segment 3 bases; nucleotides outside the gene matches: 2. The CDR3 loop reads CATSDSGTSGANVLTF. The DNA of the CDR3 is TGTGCCACCAGTGATTCTGGGACTAGTGGGGCCAACGTCCTGACTTTC.

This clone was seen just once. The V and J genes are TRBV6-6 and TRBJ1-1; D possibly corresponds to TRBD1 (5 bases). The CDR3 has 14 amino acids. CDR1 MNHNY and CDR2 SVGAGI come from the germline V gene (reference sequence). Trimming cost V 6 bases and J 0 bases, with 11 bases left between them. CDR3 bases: TGTGCCAGCAGGGGGCTGAGGTTGAACACTGAAGCTTTCTTT. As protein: CASRGLRLNTEAFF.

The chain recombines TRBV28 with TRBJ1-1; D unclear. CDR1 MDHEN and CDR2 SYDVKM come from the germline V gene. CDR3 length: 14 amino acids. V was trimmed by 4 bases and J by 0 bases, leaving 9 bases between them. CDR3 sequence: CASSYTSMNTEAFF. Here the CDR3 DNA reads TGTGCCAGCAGTTATACCAGTATGAACACTGAAGCTTTCTTT.

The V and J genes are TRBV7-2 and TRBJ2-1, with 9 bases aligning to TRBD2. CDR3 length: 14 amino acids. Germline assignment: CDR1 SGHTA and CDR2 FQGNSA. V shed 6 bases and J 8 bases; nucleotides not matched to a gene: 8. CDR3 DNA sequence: TGTGCCAGCAGAATAGCGGGAGTTCTTGATGAGCAGTTCTTC. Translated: CASRIAGVLDEQFF.

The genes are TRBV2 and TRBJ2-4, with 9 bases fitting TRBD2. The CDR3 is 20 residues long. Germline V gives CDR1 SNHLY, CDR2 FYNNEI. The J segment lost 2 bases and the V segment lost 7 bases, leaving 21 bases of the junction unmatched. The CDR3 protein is CASTTRTQGGAGGPKNIQYF. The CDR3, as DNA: TGTGCCAGCACGACCCGGACCCAGGGGGGAGCGGGAGGTCCCAAAAACATTCAGTACTTC.

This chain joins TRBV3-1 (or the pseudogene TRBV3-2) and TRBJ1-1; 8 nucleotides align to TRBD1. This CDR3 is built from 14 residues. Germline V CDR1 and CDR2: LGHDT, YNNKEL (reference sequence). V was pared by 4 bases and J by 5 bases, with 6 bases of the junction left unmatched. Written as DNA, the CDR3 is TGTGCCAGCAGCCCACAGGGGGTAAAAACTGAAGCTTTCTTT. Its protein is CASSPQGVKTEAFF.

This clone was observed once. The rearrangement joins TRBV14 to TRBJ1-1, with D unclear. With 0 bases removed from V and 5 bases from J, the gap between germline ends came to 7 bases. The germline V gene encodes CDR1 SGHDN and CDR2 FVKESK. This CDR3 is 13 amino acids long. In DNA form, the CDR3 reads TGTGCCAGCAGCCAAGATGAGCGGACTGAAGCTTTCTTT. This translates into CASSQDERTEAFF.

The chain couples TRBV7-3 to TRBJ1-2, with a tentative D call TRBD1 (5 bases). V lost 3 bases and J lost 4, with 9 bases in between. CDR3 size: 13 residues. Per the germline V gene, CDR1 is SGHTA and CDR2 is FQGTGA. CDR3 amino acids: CASSLGGAYGYTF. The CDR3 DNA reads TGTGCCAGCAGCTTGGGTGGGGCCTATGGCTACACCTTC. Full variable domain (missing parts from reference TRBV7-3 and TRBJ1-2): GAGVSQTPSNKVTEKGKYVELRCDPISGHTALYWYRQSLGQGPEFLIYFQGTGAADDSGLPNDRFFAVRPEGSVSTLKIQRTERGDSAVYLCASSLGGAYGYTFGSGTRLTVV.

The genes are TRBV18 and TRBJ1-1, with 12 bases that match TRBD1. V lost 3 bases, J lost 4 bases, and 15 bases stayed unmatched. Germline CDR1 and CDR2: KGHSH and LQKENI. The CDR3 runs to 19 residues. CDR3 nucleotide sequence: TGTGCCAGCTCACCGCAGCCGGGACAGGGGGCTGGGACTGGCACTGAAGCTTTCTTT. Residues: CASSPQPGQGAGTGTEAFF.

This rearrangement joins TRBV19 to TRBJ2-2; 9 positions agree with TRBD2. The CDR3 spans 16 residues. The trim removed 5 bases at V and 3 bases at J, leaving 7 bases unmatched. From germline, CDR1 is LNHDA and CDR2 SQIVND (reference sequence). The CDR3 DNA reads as TGTGCCAGTAGTGGGGCTAGCGGGATTCACACCGGGGAGCTGTTTTTT. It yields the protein CASSGASGIHTGELFF.